This T cell receptor (beta chain) appears in the sequencing data of a study of T cell responses to AZD1222 COVID-19 vaccine. As to this clone: Antigen specificity is unknown.

Findings and caveats of the study: Vaccine-associated CD4 TCRs spanned spike, dominant at 160-218 and 743-854. The study identified only 6 or 7 AZD1222 recipients as seropositive at baseline.

Clones were sequenced by immunoSEQ multiplex PCR, and TCRdb holds only the in-frame ones, with some missing. This sample has fewer than 150,000 clones, with roughly 90% found just once. The trim removed 4 bases at V and 6 bases at J, leaving 4 bases unmatched. From germline, CDR1 is GTSNPN and CDR2 SVGIG (reference sequence). The CDR3 has 12 residues. Timing groups of about 4 and about 12 weeks for second doses were pooled. This specimen consisted of peripheral blood, obtained 28 days after the second AZD1222 dose. This receptor was obtained from an adult who received the AZD1222 COVID-19 vaccine. This rearrangement joins TRBV30 to TRBJ2-7; 9 bases map to TRBD2. The CDR3 protein is CAWNSGGFEQYF. The CDR3 nucleotides are TGTGCCTGGAATAGCGGGGGTTTCGAGCAGTACTTC. The complete variable domain, with remaining parts taken from reference TRBV30 and TRBJ2-7, reads SQTIHQWPATLVQPVGSPLSLECTVEGTSNPNLYWYRQAAGRGLQLLFYSVGIGQISSEVPQNLSASRPQDRQFILSSKKLLLSDSGFYLCAWNSGGFEQYFGPGTRLTVT.